This T cell receptor beta chain was sequenced during a study of blood T cell repertoires in COVID-19. Study at large: COVID-19 samples, acute and convalescent, were from the United States, Italy and Spain. The cDNA or gDNA used as material had been derived from T cells, B-cell-depleted T cells, or PBMCs.

The J segment lost 7 bases and the V segment lost 4 bases, leaving 6 bases of the junction unmatched. The CDR3 length is 13 residues. The germline gives CDR1 MGHRA, CDR2 YSYEKL. Original processing notes: Researchers report that nucleated cell counts were estimated from reference gene primer amplification. Here immunoSEQ multiplex PCR was the method, and the copy in TCRdb shows in-frame clones only, minus some. The V and J calls and the clone size are those of that table, but D and trimming were determined from the DNA. The table includes 470,000 or so clones, approximately 90% detected once. The J gene is TRBJ1-1, the V gene TRBV4-1, with 7 bases matching TRBD1. The sequence was obtained from a woman in her 30s with acute or convalescent COVID-19. Sequenced sample: peripheral blood. The chain's CDR3 is CASSRRQGDEAFF. The CDR3 nucleotides are TGCGCCAGCAGCCGCCGACAGGGCGATGAAGCTTTCTTT.